A single sample gave rise to the 14 T cell receptor beta chains below, sequenced in a study of brain T cells in children with intractable seizures (dated by TCRdb to 2020 to 2023). The time point label corresponds to: resected brain tissue, or blood drawn just prior to surgery. Library prep was done by the immunoSEQ multiplex PCR assay. This is the immuneACCESS table as TCRdb keeps it, with only in-frame sequences that have V and J called. A part of the clones is gone; compared with another copy, unresolved V genes explain less than half, and the rest is unexplained. Across this sample there are about 64,000 clones, with about 96% seen only once. The biggest ten clones account for more than 0.3% of the sample. Sequenced material: peripheral blood, taken at surgery. The receptors here all came from a boy in the first two years of life with focal cortical dysplasia and intractable seizures.

The chain couples TRBV7-7 to TRBJ2-7; 13 bases line up with TRBD2. CDR3 length equals 16 residues. V lost 5 bases to trimming and J lost 6 bases; unmatched junction nucleotides: 10. Germline V gene sequence: CDR1 SSHAT, CDR2 FNYEAQ (reference sequence). CDR3 bases: TGTGCCAGCAGCCCCGGACTAGCGGGAGCCTACGCCGAGCAGTACTTC. Translated, it gives CASSPGLAGAYAEQYF.

The V call is TRBV28, the J call TRBJ1-2, with a tentative D call TRBD1 (6 bases). CDR1 and CDR2 from the germline V gene are MDHEN and SYDVKM. V shed 4 bases and J shed 3 bases, with 15 bases lying between them. The CDR3 consists of 15 residues. The DNA for the CDR3 is TGTGCCAGCAGTTCGTTTCCGGGACAAGACTATGGCTACACCTTC. It translates to CASSSFPGQDYGYTF.

The rearrangement links TRBV5-1 to TRBJ2-2; no reliable D call. The CDR3 runs 14 residues. V gave up 0 bases and J gave up 6 bases, with 9 bases separating them. CDR1 and CDR2 from the germline V gene are SGHRS and YFSETQ. This CDR3 reads CASSLGLPPGELFF. The DNA of the CDR3 is TGCGCCAGCAGCTTGGGGCTCCCCCCCGGGGAGCTGTTTTTT.

The chain recombines TRBV15 with TRBJ1-1; D might be TRBD1 (6 bases). The CDR3 length is 15 residues. Looked up from germline, CDR1 is LNHNV and CDR2 is YYDKDF (reference sequence). V lost 0 bases and J 3 bases, leaving 11 bases between the germline ends. In nucleotides, the CDR3 is TGTGCCACCAGCAGAGATTTAGGGGGTGACACTGAAGCTTTCTTT. It yields the protein CATSRDLGGDTEAFF.

In DNA, the CDR3 is TGTGCCAGCAGTTATTGGGGGGCTCGCTCCTACAATGAGCAGTTCTTC. Its translation is CASSYWGARSYNEQFF. The chain carries TRBV6-5 and TRBJ2-1, with D possibly being TRBD1 or TRBD2 (6 bases each). The CDR3 has 16 amino acids. The ends were cut back, 3 bases at V and 0 bases at J, with 12 bases in the middle. Germline V gives CDR1 MNHEY, CDR2 SVGAGI.

Only one count was recorded for this clone. J is TRBJ1-2 and V is TRBV15; D is unclear. This CDR3 is 14 amino acids long. Trimming cost V 0 bases and J 4 bases, with 9 bases left between them. The germline CDR1 and CDR2 sequences are LNHNV and YYDKDF (reference sequence). This CDR3 reads CATSRDEGIYGYTF. Here the CDR3 DNA reads TGTGCCACCAGCAGAGATGAAGGGATCTATGGCTACACCTTC. The complete variable domain, with remaining parts taken from reference TRBV15 and TRBJ1-2, reads DAMVIQNPRYQVTQFGKPVTLSCSQTLNHNVMYWYQQKSSQAPKLLFHYYDKDFNNEADTPDNFQSRRPNTSFCFLDIRSPGLGDTAMYLCATSRDEGIYGYTFGSGTRLTVV.

The rearrangement uses TRBV9 and TRBJ1-2, with D unresolved. The V and J ends lost 3 bases and 7 bases respectively, with 13 bases between them. Germline CDR1 reads SGDLS; CDR2 reads YYNGEE. This CDR3 is built from 13 residues. CDR3 sequence (DNA): TGTGCCAGCAGCGGGTACCTTGGTAGTGGCTACACCTTC. This gives the protein CASSGYLGSGYTF.

The gene calls are TRBV7-9 and TRBJ2-1; unclear D gene. The CDR3 has 13 residues. V was shortened by 1 base and J by 9 bases, with 10 bases between the two germline ends. CDR1 SEHNR and CDR2 FQNEAQ come from the germline V gene (reference sequence). In nucleotides, the CDR3 is TGTGCCAGCAGCTTAGAAGCGCCAGCTGAGCAGTTCTTC. Translation gives CASSLEAPAEQFF.

The count of this clone is one. The V gene is TRBV7-9, the J gene TRBJ1-5; D remains ambiguous. The CDR3 extends over 15 amino acids. The V gene lost 5 bases and the J gene lost 0 bases, with 11 bases spanning the gap. Germline CDR1 is SEHNR and CDR2 is FQNEAQ (reference sequence). The CDR3 DNA sequence: TGTGCCAGCAGCCAGACTGGGAATAGCAATCAGCCCCAGCATTTT. Protein: CASSQTGNSNQPQHF.

The chain joins TRBV19 to TRBJ1-3, with D possibly matching TRBD1 (5 bases). The length of the CDR3 is 13 residues. The germline V and J ends were trimmed by 5 bases and 2 bases, with 7 bases remaining between them. CDR1 LNHDA and CDR2 SQIVND come from the germline V gene (reference sequence). The CDR3 region is CASSFRAGNTIYF. CDR3 in DNA: TGTGCCAGTAGTTTCAGGGCTGGAAACACCATATATTTT.

The V gene is TRBV7-9, the J gene TRBJ2-7; 10 bases line up with TRBD1. Germline-derived CDR1 and CDR2 are SEHNR and FQNEAQ (reference sequence). Trimming took 4 bases from V and 4 from J; bases not matched to a gene: 4. The CDR3 is 14 residues long. Written as DNA, the CDR3 is TGTGCCAGCAGCTCCGGGACAGGGGTTTACGAGCAGTACTTC. It is translated as CASSSGTGVYEQYF.

This chain links TRBV5-1 with TRBJ2-3, with 13 nucleotides matching TRBD2. The length of the CDR3 is 15 residues. Germline CDR1 is SGHRS and CDR2 is YFSETQ. Germline trimming cut 4 bases from V and 3 bases from J; bases unmatched to any gene: 2. In DNA form, the CDR3 reads TGCGCCAGCAGCCGGACTAGCGGGAGAACAGATACGCAGTATTTT. Its protein is CASSRTSGRTDTQYF.

V and J are TRBV4-2 and TRBJ1-6, with 12 nucleotides matching TRBD1. Trimming at V came to 0 bases and at J to 10 bases, leaving 4 bases not matched to a gene. The germline gives CDR1 LGHNA, CDR2 YNFKEQ. The CDR3 runs to 16 residues. CDR3 in amino acids: CASSQDRGTGGSPLHF. Written as DNA, the CDR3 is TGTGCCAGCAGCCAAGATAGGGGGACAGGGGGCTCACCCCTCCACTTT.

The gene calls are TRBV13 and TRBJ1-2; D is undetermined. Germline loops: CDR1 PRHDT, CDR2 FYEKMQ (reference sequence). V lost 5 bases, J lost 8 bases, and 15 bases lay in between. The CDR3 has 13 residues. The CDR3 sequence is CASSVSLERGYTF. DNA for the CDR3: TGTGCCAGCAGCGTATCGCTGGAGAGGGGCTACACCTTC.